Listed here is a single T cell receptor beta chain. This may stem from a read error, because a much larger clone lies one nucleotide away. This record belongs to a study of T cell repertoires in aging, cancer and after chemotherapy. About the study: Clear clonal overlap appeared across healthy donor samples taken over several months to years.

A mixed TRB-A/B primer pool amplified rearranged TRB by multiplex touch-down PCR. TCRdb ran MiXCR on the multiplex PCR reads and lists one entry per CDR3 protein. The data hold roughly 2,200 distinct CDR3 sequences, with around 30% observed a single time. Trimming took off 7 bases at V and 6 bases at J, with 15 bases between the two ends. The length of the CDR3 is 14 residues. Per germline, CDR1 LNHDA and CDR2 SQIVND (reference sequence). The template was genomic DNA from peripheral blood, not RNA. The source is a human donor in good health. V usage is TRBV19 and J usage is TRBJ2-2; D possibly corresponds to TRBD2 (5 bases). The sequenced sample consisted of blood. As DNA, the CDR3 is TGTGCCAGTATGGGAGCGTTACCCTCCGGGGAGCTGTTTTTT. It yields the protein CASMGALPSGELFF.